The T cell receptor (beta chain) described here comes from a study of blood T cell repertoires in COVID-19. Study context: T cells, B-cell-depleted T cells, or PBMCs supplied cDNA or gDNA.

Repertoires were generated with immunoSEQ multiplex PCR, while TCRdb's copy carries only in-frame clones and drops some. Of 300,000 to 350,000 clones in the sample, around 90% were seen once. Those enrolled, adults aged roughly 18 to 89 years, came from roughly 23 US areas. Which cohort a participant joined came from the clinical history participants gave. V was trimmed by 4 bases and J by 8 bases, leaving 17 bases between them. Germline V gene sequence: CDR1 SNHLY, CDR2 FYNNEI. The CDR3 has 15 amino acids. Sample: PBMCs or T cells enriched from blood (not recorded which). The TCR sequence derives from a woman aged 18-30 years with acute COVID-19. The chain has TRBV2 and TRBJ1-4; possible D gene TRBD1, 6 bases. The CDR3 here is CASSGDKERKEKLFF. The CDR3, as DNA: TGTGCCAGCAGTGGGGACAAGGAGAGGAAAGAAAAACTGTTTTTT.